Following are 4 T cell receptor beta chains from one sample sequenced in a study of T cell clonality in common variable immunodeficiency. Data came from immunoSEQ multiplex PCR; TCRdb stores just in-frame clones and leaves some out. The specimen has around 29,000 clones, none found just once. The material sequenced was peripheral blood mononuclear cells. Receptor source: a person aged 18 to 75 in good health.

This clone was observed many times. From the germline J gene comes the end of the CDR3, since the read stops 3 residues before it. The genes are TRBV5-1 and TRBJ1-2; 7 bases align to TRBD1. The junction had 5 bases not matched to a gene; V was cut back by 3 bases and J by 0 bases. This CDR3 is built from 15 residues. The V gene's germline CDR1 is SGHRS and CDR2 YFSETQ. CDR3: CASSWGTAANYGYTF. The CDR3 DNA, read in part, is TGCGCCAGCAGCTGGGGGACAGCCGCTAACTATGGC.

This clone was seen ten or more times. The read terminates 3 residues before the CDR3 end, so the remaining end is supplied by the germline J gene. The rearrangement links TRBV5-6 to TRBJ2-7, with 7 positions matching TRBD1. From germline, CDR1 is SGHDT and CDR2 YYEEEE. The CDR3 is 15 residues long. V lost 4 bases to trimming and J lost 4 bases; unmatched junction nucleotides: 11. The CDR3 bases that were read are TGTGCCAGCAGCCAGATGGGACAGATGAATTACGAG. This translates into CASSQMGQMNYE. The whole CDR3 is CASSQMGQMNYEQYF.

A word on this clone: The read falls 3 residues short of the CDR3 end, and the missing part is taken from the germline J gene. The chain has TRBV2 and TRBJ1-5, with 11 nucleotides matching TRBD1. CDR3 length: 18 residues. Germline V gene sequence: CDR1 SNHLY, CDR2 FYNNEI. The V gene end was trimmed by 5 bases and the J gene end by 1 base; junction bases not matched to a gene: 10. The DNA read from the CDR3 is TGTGCCAGCAGTACCGGGACAGGGGGTTCTTCGAGCAATCAGCCC. Residues: CASSTGTGGSSSNQP. The whole CDR3 is CASSTGTGGSSSNQPQHF.

This clone was counted a few times. The read gets to within 3 residues of the CDR3 end, and the germline J gene fills in the rest. The chain joins TRBV19 to TRBJ1-3; D remains ambiguous. Germline values: CDR1 LNHDA, CDR2 SQIVND (reference sequence). The CDR3 covers 13 residues. V was clipped by 8 bases and J by 0 bases, with 8 bases between them. CDR3: CASRLYSGNTIYF. The DNA read from the CDR3 is TGTGCCAGTCGTCTATACTCTGGAAACACC.